One and the same sample provided the 19 T cell receptor beta chains below, sequenced in a study of cytomegalovirus exposure and HLA in healthy donors. Use of 60 Vbeta and 13 Jbeta primers characterized the PCR. Some clones are missing from TCRdb's copy, which holds only in-frame ones; the method was immunoSEQ multiplex PCR. The data contain some 200,000 clones, around 83% of them seen just once; the ten biggest clones take up under 0.9%. Sequenced material: PBMCs. These receptors were obtained from a woman between 18 and 29 years old in good health and CMV-seronegative.

V is TRBV13 and J is TRBJ2-3; 8 bases are a match to TRBD2. The CDR3 loop spans 16 amino acids. The ends lost 0 bases at V and 1 base at J; junction bases unmatched: 3. Germline-derived CDR1 and CDR2 are PRHDT and FYEKMQ (reference sequence). This CDR3 reads CASSLGSGARTDTQYF. CDR3 bases: TGTGCCAGCAGCTTAGGTAGCGGGGCCCGCACAGATACGCAGTATTTT.

The V call is TRBV5-1, the J call TRBJ2-2; D ambiguous. This CDR3 has 15 residues. Germline CDR1 and CDR2: SGHRS and YFSETQ. V lost 1 base to trimming and J lost 1 base, with 8 bases between them. DNA of the CDR3: TGCGCCAGCAGCTTGTTTCCACAGAACACCGGGGAGCTGTTTTTT. This gives the protein CASSLFPQNTGELFF.

The genes are TRBV19 and TRBJ2-5; the D gene is possibly TRBD2 (5 bases). Germline CDR1 reads LNHDA; CDR2 reads SQIVND (reference sequence). CDR3 length: 14 amino acids. Trimming left V 6 bases short and J 5 bases short, with 16 bases between. CDR3 loop: CASRREPNEETQYF. In nucleotides, the CDR3 is TGTGCCAGTAGACGGGAACCTAACGAGGAGACCCAGTACTTC.

The rearrangement joins TRBV6-4 to TRBJ2-2; possibly TRBD2 for D (6 bases). V was shortened by 2 bases and J by 3 bases, with 10 bases between the two germline ends. The CDR3 covers 15 residues. The germline V gene has CDR1 MRHNA and CDR2 SNTAGT. The CDR3: CASSDPGEDTGELFF. CDR3 sequence (DNA): TGTGCCAGCAGTGACCCCGGGGAGGACACCGGGGAGCTGTTTTTT.

This rearrangement joins TRBV28 to TRBJ2-1, with 13 bases lining up with TRBD2. CDR3 length: 19 amino acids. J was trimmed by 8 bases and V by 3 bases; bases with no gene match: 16. CDR1 is MDHEN and CDR2 is SYDVKM in the germline V gene. The CDR3 protein is CASSFARPGLAGVGHEQFF. As DNA, the CDR3 is TGTGCCAGCAGTTTCGCCAGACCCGGACTAGCGGGAGTGGGCCATGAGCAGTTCTTC.

This clone was recorded only once. The chain joins TRBV6-1 to TRBJ1-1; D perhaps matches TRBD1 (6 bases). The CDR3 runs to 15 residues. The V end lost 5 bases, the J end lost 2 bases, and 15 bases lay between the germline ends. Germline CDR1 MNHNS, CDR2 SASEGT. The CDR3 region is CASSRPGARNTEAFF. The CDR3 coding sequence is TGTGCCAGCAGTCGGCCAGGGGCTCGAAACACTGAAGCTTTCTTT.

This chain connects TRBV27 to TRBJ2-7; a possible D gene is TRBD1 (8 bases). V was shortened by 0 bases and J by 6 bases, with 15 bases between the two germline ends. Germline V CDR1 and CDR2: MNHEY, SMNVEV (reference sequence). This CDR3 is built from 15 residues. CDR3: CASSLSVQGGGEQYF. DNA of the CDR3: TGTGCCAGCAGTTTATCGGTACAGGGGGGGGGCGAGCAGTACTTC.

The gene calls are TRBV18 and TRBJ1-6; 8 bases map to TRBD1. Per the germline V gene, CDR1 is KGHSH and CDR2 is LQKENI. The junction had 11 bases not matched to a gene; V was cut back by 6 bases and J by 7 bases. The CDR3 runs 16 residues. CDR3 sequence reads: CASSNPGDRMNSPLHF. CDR3 nucleotide sequence: TGTGCCAGCTCGAACCCTGGGGACAGGATGAATTCACCCCTCCACTTT.

This clone was recorded a few times. V gene TRBV6-5 combines with J gene TRBJ1-1, with 7 bases that match TRBD1. CDR1 MNHEY and CDR2 SVGAGI come from the germline V gene. V trimming: 4 bases; J trimming: 0 bases; junction bases outside the gene matches: 2. This CDR3 is 14 amino acids long. CDR3 protein: CASSWDSLNTEAFF. CDR3 coding DNA: TGTGCCAGCAGTTGGGACAGCCTGAACACTGAAGCTTTCTTT.

The chain couples TRBV10-3 to TRBJ1-5; D is undetermined. Germline loops: CDR1 ENHRY, CDR2 SYGVKD. The CDR3 contains 16 residues. Trimming removed 0 bases at V and 6 bases at J, with 15 bases between. CDR3: CAISESGSSSAQPQHF. Here the CDR3 DNA reads TGTGCCATCAGTGAGTCGGGCAGCTCCTCAGCTCAGCCCCAGCATTTT.

Only a few counts were recorded for this clone. The chain carries TRBV7-9 and TRBJ2-7; 7 positions agree with TRBD2. CDR3 length equals 18 residues. Trimming cost V 2 bases and J 5 bases; bases outside gene matches: 18. The germline V gene has CDR1 SEHNR and CDR2 FQNEAQ (reference sequence). As DNA, the CDR3 is TGTGCCAGCAGCTTAAAGGGAGGGGAATCGGGAGTATACGACGAGCAGTACTTC. This sequence encodes CASSLKGGESGVYDEQYF.

The V gene is TRBV9, the J gene TRBJ1-2, with D unclear. Germline CDR1 and CDR2: SGDLS and YYNGEE. This CDR3 spans 14 amino acids. With 0 bases removed from V and 4 bases from J, the gap between germline ends came to 10 bases. The CDR3 bases are TGTGCCAGCAGCGTAGGAGGCGGGAGCTATGGCTACACCTTC. Encoded protein: CASSVGGGSYGYTF.

This clone turned up a few times. The chain uses TRBV10-2 and TRBJ2-7; 7 bases line up with TRBD2. J was trimmed by 6 bases and V by 4 bases; bases with no gene match: 12. The CDR3 sequence is 15 residues long. Per germline, CDR1 WSHSY and CDR2 SAAADI. CDR3 nucleotides: TGCGCCAGCAGTGCGCGGGGGTCACCCCCCTCCGAGCAGTACTTC. This encodes CASSARGSPPSEQYF.

The rearrangement links TRBV2 to TRBJ1-2; TRBD1 matches 9 bases. From germline, CDR1 is SNHLY and CDR2 FYNNEI. With 2 bases clipped from V and 5 bases from J, the junction kept 6 bases outside the gene matches. The CDR3 has 15 residues. In DNA form, the CDR3 reads TGTGCCAGCAGTGAATGGGGACAGGGAAGATATGGCTACACCTTC. Protein product: CASSEWGQGRYGYTF.

The chain couples TRBV19 to TRBJ1-2; tentatively, D is TRBD1 (5 bases). V lost 7 bases to trimming and J lost 8 bases, with 17 bases between them. The CDR3 totals 13 residues. Germline CDR1 is LNHDA and CDR2 is SQIVND (reference sequence). The CDR3 sequence is CASTGGVFQGYTF. The DNA of the CDR3 is TGTGCCAGTACTGGGGGGGTCTTCCAGGGCTACACCTTC.

The chain has TRBV6-1 and TRBJ1-2, with D maybe TRBD1 (6 bases). This CDR3 contains 15 residues. The V and J ends lost 6 bases and 5 bases respectively, with 19 bases between them. In germline, CDR1 is MNHNS, CDR2 SASEGT. The CDR3 is CASRGPQGLQYGYTF. CDR3 bases: TGTGCCAGCAGGGGTCCCCAGGGGCTCCAATATGGCTACACCTTC.

This clone was detected a few times. A junction boundary mismatches the germline segment, possibly from a read error. The same CDR3 can be traced to other DNA sequences in this sample. This chain connects TRBV18 to TRBJ1-1, with D tentatively TRBD1 (5 bases). Germline CDR1 KGHSH, CDR2 LQKENI. The CDR3 runs 14 residues. DNA for the CDR3: TGTGCCAGCTCACCGACAGCGACGAACACTGAAGCTTTCTTC. Its protein product is CASSPTATNTEAFF.

About this clone: At one end the junction does not follow the germline gene, possibly because of a read error. The chain is built from TRBV19 and TRBJ2-1; 12 bases map to TRBD2. The CDR3 sequence is 13 residues long. The V gene's germline CDR1 is LNHDA and CDR2 SQIVND (reference sequence). The DNA for the CDR3 is TGTGCCTGTAGACTAGCGGGAGTGAATGAGCAGTTCTTC. Translated, it gives CACRLAGVNEQFF.

The CDR3 sequence is CASSSTGVYGYTF. DNA of the CDR3: TGCGCCAGCAGCTCGACAGGGGTCTATGGCTACACCTTC. This chain links TRBV5-1 with TRBJ1-2, with 8 bases lining up with TRBD1. This CDR3 is 13 amino acids long. Germline CDR1 reads SGHRS; CDR2 reads YFSETQ. V was pared by 3 bases and J by 4 bases, with 2 bases of the junction left unmatched.